A selection of T cell receptor beta chains follows, all from one sample in a study of cytomegalovirus exposure and HLA in healthy donors. Using immunoSEQ multiplex PCR, the repertoire was profiled, and TCRdb retains in-frame clones only, with some absent. Counted here are 100,000 to 150,000 clones, roughly 72% occurring once; the ten biggest clones make up 3% to 5%. Sequencing was carried out using PBMCs. These receptors all come from a man aged 35-49 years in good health and CMV-seropositive. CDR3s include the opening cysteine and the closing phenylalanine or tryptophan. Fields, in order: D gene, V gene, clone size, J gene, CDR3 DNA, CDR3 protein. A D gene is named only where the DNA matches it firmly. Size values are once, few and many counts, or a class for expanded clones, and some rows have none.

d_call: .
v_call: TRBV7-9
clone_size: .
j_call: TRBJ2-1
cdr3_nt: TGTGCCAGCAGCGGGGAGGGGGGGGCTGCTAATGAGCAGTTCTTC
cdr3_aa: CASSGEGGAANEQFF

d_call: .
v_call: TRBV18
clone_size: .
j_call: TRBJ1-5
cdr3_nt: TGTGCCAGCTCACCCCTCGACACAGATCAGCCCCAGCATTTT
cdr3_aa: CASSPLDTDQPQHF

d_call: TRBD1
v_call: TRBV7-6
clone_size: .
j_call: TRBJ2-1
cdr3_nt: TGTGCCAGCAGCTCGGGCAGGGGGCTCGATGAGCAGTTCTTC
cdr3_aa: CASSSGRGLDEQFF

d_call: .
v_call: TRBV21-1
clone_size: .
j_call: TRBJ1-5
cdr3_nt: TGTGCCAGCAGCAGGAGGTCCAGCAATCAGCCCCAGCATTTT
cdr3_aa: CASSRRSSNQPQHF

d_call: .
v_call: TRBV30
clone_size: .
j_call: TRBJ1-2
cdr3_nt: TGTGCCTGGATCCGACTGACAGCCTATGGCTACACCTTC
cdr3_aa: CAWIRLTAYGYTF

d_call: TRBD2
v_call: TRBV11-3
clone_size: once
j_call: TRBJ2-7
cdr3_nt: TGTGCCAGCAGCGCGAGGACTAGCACGGGCGAGCAGTACTTC
cdr3_aa: CASSARTSTGEQYF

d_call: .
v_call: TRBV11-2
clone_size: .
j_call: TRBJ2-1
cdr3_nt: TGTGCCAGCAGCTTAAGGAGGGAAATTAGCCCTGAGCAGTTCTTC
cdr3_aa: CASSLRREISPEQFF

d_call: .
v_call: TRBV6-6
clone_size: .
j_call: TRBJ2-5
cdr3_nt: TGTGCCAGCAGTTACCCGGGGGTTCGGGAGACCCAGTACTTC
cdr3_aa: CASSYPGVRETQYF

d_call: TRBD1
v_call: TRBV27
clone_size: .
j_call: TRBJ2-3
cdr3_nt: TGTGCCACCTGGACAGGGGTGGATACGCAGTATTTT
cdr3_aa: CATWTGVDTQYF

d_call: TRBD1
v_call: TRBV4-3
clone_size: .
j_call: TRBJ1-5
cdr3_nt: TGCGCCAGCAGCACCCAGGGGGGCAAGTCCAATCAGCCCCAGCATTTT
cdr3_aa: CASSTQGGKSNQPQHF

d_call: .
v_call: TRBV9
clone_size: .
j_call: TRBJ1-2
cdr3_nt: TGTGCCAGCAGCCCCGCCGTCAGGTATGGCTACACCTTC
cdr3_aa: CASSPAVRYGYTF

d_call: TRBD1
v_call: TRBV6-5
clone_size: .
j_call: TRBJ1-6
cdr3_nt: TGTGCCAGCAGTTATATGGACAGGGGACATTCACCCCTCCACTTT
cdr3_aa: CASSYMDRGHSPLHF

d_call: .
v_call: TRBV4-1
clone_size: .
j_call: TRBJ1-1
cdr3_nt: TGCGCCAGCAGCGTACAGGGCCCGGGTACTGAAGCTTTCTTT
cdr3_aa: CASSVQGPGTEAFF

d_call: TRBD1
v_call: TRBV7-2
clone_size: .
j_call: TRBJ2-6
cdr3_nt: TGTGCCAGCAGCTTCCGGGACAGGTTCGACTCTGGGGCCAACGTCCTGACTTTC
cdr3_aa: CASSFRDRFDSGANVLTF

d_call: .
v_call: TRBV5-6
clone_size: .
j_call: TRBJ1-1
cdr3_nt: TGTGCCAGCAGCTCTGCAGGGGTTAGGACTGAAGCTTTCTTT
cdr3_aa: CASSSAGVRTEAFF

d_call: TRBD2
v_call: TRBV11-2
clone_size: .
j_call: TRBJ2-7
cdr3_nt: TGTGCCAGCAGCTTAGTTGGCGGGGGGGTCGCCTACGAGCAGTACTTC
cdr3_aa: CASSLVGGGVAYEQYF

d_call: TRBD2
v_call: TRBV5-1
clone_size: once
j_call: TRBJ2-2
cdr3_nt: TGCGCCAGCAGCCTGCAGCGGGGGGGCGGCACCGGGGAGCTGTTTTTT
cdr3_aa: CASSLQRGGGTGELFF

d_call: .
v_call: TRBV7-8
clone_size: .
j_call: TRBJ2-2
cdr3_nt: TGTGCCAGCAGCGGACTAGGGGGAGACACCGGGGAGCTGTTTTTT
cdr3_aa: CASSGLGGDTGELFF

d_call: TRBD1
v_call: TRBV14
clone_size: .
j_call: TRBJ2-1
cdr3_nt: TGTGCCAGCAGCCGACGTATGGGACAGGGCCTCCACTCCTACAATGAGCAGTTCTTC
cdr3_aa: CASSRRMGQGLHSYNEQFF

d_call: .
v_call: TRBV11-2
clone_size: few
j_call: TRBJ1-1
cdr3_nt: TGTGCCAGCAGCTTAGATGCCGGGGGGGACACTGAAGCTTTCTTT
cdr3_aa: CASSLDAGGDTEAFF

d_call: TRBD1
v_call: TRBV27
clone_size: .
j_call: TRBJ2-1
cdr3_nt: TGTGCCAGCAGGTCGGGACAGTTGAATGAGCAGTTCTTC
cdr3_aa: CASRSGQLNEQFF

d_call: .
v_call: TRBV7-9
clone_size: once
j_call: TRBJ2-1
cdr3_nt: TGTGCCAGCAAATCCAGCGGATCCTACAATGAGCAGTTCTTC
cdr3_aa: CASKSSGSYNEQFF

d_call: TRBD1
v_call: TRBV2
clone_size: .
j_call: TRBJ2-7
cdr3_nt: TGTGCCAGCAGGACCCCGGGACAGCTATACGAGCAGTACTTC
cdr3_aa: CASRTPGQLYEQYF

d_call: .
v_call: TRBV5-1
clone_size: .
j_call: TRBJ2-7
cdr3_nt: TGCGCCAGCAGATCGGACACCACTGTTGAGCAGTACTTC
cdr3_aa: CASRSDTTVEQYF

d_call: .
v_call: TRBV21-1
clone_size: .
j_call: TRBJ1-5
cdr3_nt: TGTGCCAGCAGCACGACAACAGGGGTATCATATCAGCCCCAGCATTTT
cdr3_aa: CASSTTTGVSYQPQHF

d_call: .
v_call: TRBV19
clone_size: .
j_call: TRBJ2-7
cdr3_nt: TGTGCCAGTAGTATCACAGGGAGCTCCTACGAGCAGTACTTC
cdr3_aa: CASSITGSSYEQYF

d_call: .
v_call: TRBV5-4
clone_size: .
j_call: TRBJ2-3
cdr3_nt: TGTGCCAGCAGCTTGGACAGGCTCGCAGATACGCAGTATTTT
cdr3_aa: CASSLDRLADTQYF

d_call: TRBD1
v_call: TRBV6-6
clone_size: .
j_call: TRBJ1-2
cdr3_nt: TGTGCCAGCAGTCCGTTTGGGACAGGGGGGAGGGATGGCTACACCTTC
cdr3_aa: CASSPFGTGGRDGYTF

d_call: .
v_call: TRBV6-5
clone_size: .
j_call: TRBJ2-5
cdr3_nt: TGTGCCAGCAGGCGGCGGGCTAGCGCTGAAGAGACCCAGTACTTC
cdr3_aa: CASRRRASAEETQYF

d_call: .
v_call: TRBV27
clone_size: .
j_call: TRBJ2-7
cdr3_nt: TGTGCCAGCAGTTTACCGGGGAGCTACGAGCAGTACTTC
cdr3_aa: CASSLPGSYEQYF

d_call: .
v_call: TRBV5-1
clone_size: .
j_call: TRBJ1-6
cdr3_nt: TGCGCCAGCAGCTTGGGTAGGGGAATTGATTCACCCCTCCACTTT
cdr3_aa: CASSLGRGIDSPLHF

d_call: .
v_call: TRBV19
clone_size: .
j_call: TRBJ2-7
cdr3_nt: TGTGCCAGTAGCCAACCGGGACTGTACTACGAGCAGTACTTC
cdr3_aa: CASSQPGLYYEQYF

d_call: .
v_call: TRBV11-3
clone_size: .
j_call: TRBJ2-7
cdr3_nt: TGTGCCAGCAGCTTATCAGGGGAATACGAGCAGTACTTC
cdr3_aa: CASSLSGEYEQYF

d_call: TRBD1
v_call: TRBV4-1
clone_size: .
j_call: TRBJ2-1
cdr3_nt: TGCGCCAGCAGCCAAGGGTCGGGGAATTGGGGGACAGGGAGGAATGAGCAGTTCTTC
cdr3_aa: CASSQGSGNWGTGRNEQFF

d_call: .
v_call: TRBV6-5
clone_size: .
j_call: TRBJ1-1
cdr3_nt: TGTGCCAGCAGTGCCCACCGGGACACCCGTCTTGAAGCTTTCTTT
cdr3_aa: CASSAHRDTRLEAFF